Listed below are T cell receptor beta chains from one sample, sequenced in a study of beta chain features in type 1 diabetes. Sequencing was performed with immunoSEQ multiplex PCR; in TCRdb, only in-frame clones are kept and a portion is missing. The table shows a few hundred thousand clones, with 10% to 15% occurring only once. The source material was naive CD4+ T cells from blood. The receptors derive from a woman between 18 and 30 years old with type 1 diabetes. Each CDR3 is given with its conserved first and last residue. The order of the fields is V gene, J gene, clone size, D gene, CDR3 DNA, CDR3 protein. A D gene is named only where the DNA matches it firmly. Not all rows give a size; the values are once, few, many and, for expanded clones, a class.

TRBV6-5	TRBJ1-1	few	-	TGTGCCAGCAGGGACAGAACGAACACTGAAGCTTTCTTT	CASRDRTNTEAFF
TRBV9	TRBJ2-7	-	TRBD2	TGTGCCAGCAGCGTAGAAGGCGGGGGGGCCAACGAGCAGTACTTC	CASSVEGGGANEQYF
TRBV7-2	TRBJ2-5	-	-	TGTGCCAGCAGCTTAGTACGCGGCCAAGAGACCCAGTACTTC	CASSLVRGQETQYF
TRBV5-1	TRBJ2-7	-	TRBD1	TGCGCCAGCAGGATGACAGGGGCCCCCTACGAGCAGTACTTC	CASRMTGAPYEQYF
TRBV11-2	TRBJ2-7	-	-	TGTGCCAGCAGCCCCCCCAGTTCGTACGAGCAGTACTTC	CASSPPSSYEQYF
TRBV28	TRBJ2-1	few	-	TGTGCCAGCAGTTCCCAAGGAGTAGGCTACAATGAGCAGTTCTTC	CASSSQGVGYNEQFF
TRBV11-2	TRBJ2-7	-	-	TGTGCCAGCAGCTTATGGACTGAAGCCTACGAGCAGTACTTC	CASSLWTEAYEQYF
TRBV4-3	TRBJ2-1	-	TRBD1	TGCGCCAGCAGCCCGGGACAGGGAACCTACAATGAGCAGTTCTTC	CASSPGQGTYNEQFF
TRBV25-1	TRBJ1-2	few	TRBD1	TGTGCCAGCAGTGAATTGGAGGGGGCGAAAGCCTATGGCTACACCTTC	CASSELEGAKAYGYTF
TRBV2	TRBJ2-3	-	-	TGTGCCAGCAGTGCCCCCGGGGACTGGACGGAAGCCACAGATACGCAGTATTTT	CASSAPGDWTEATDTQYF
TRBV19	TRBJ2-1	few	-	TGTGCCAGTAGTACTGCCAGGGGTGAGCAGTTCTTC	CASSTARGEQFF
TRBV21-1	TRBJ2-1	few	-	TGTGCCAGCGGAGCGGGTATATCCTACAATGAGCAGTTCTTC	CASGAGISYNEQFF
TRBV25-1	TRBJ2-7	few	-	TGTGCCAGCGAGATGGCCTACGAGCAGTACTTC	CASEMAYEQYF
TRBV11-1	TRBJ2-1	-	TRBD2	TGTGCCAGCAGCTTGCTGCGGGGGGTCGATGAGCAGTTCTTC	CASSLLRGVDEQFF
TRBV10-3	TRBJ1-1	few	-	TGTGCCATCAGTGGAGGCAAGGGGGACACTGAAGCTTTCTTT	CAISGGKGDTEAFF
TRBV5-1	TRBJ1-1	-	-	TGCGCCAGCAGCTTGTGGGGGGGTTCGGACACTGAAGCTTTCTTT	CASSLWGGSDTEAFF
TRBV14	TRBJ2-1	few	-	TGTGCCAGCAGCCAGTGGATAGGGGACAATGAGCAGTTCTTC	CASSQWIGDNEQFF
TRBV5-1	TRBJ2-1	few	-	TGCGCCAGCAGCGTTCTCGGGGTCGGGCATGAGCAGTTCTTC	CASSVLGVGHEQFF
TRBV4-3	TRBJ1-2	few	-	TGCGCCAGCAGCGATCGACGGGTAACTAACTATGGCTACACCTTC	CASSDRRVTNYGYTF
TRBV7-8	TRBJ2-7	few	TRBD2	TGTGCCAGCAGCCCCCGGGTAGCGGGGTCCTACGAGCAGTACTTC	CASSPRVAGSYEQYF
TRBV28	TRBJ1-2	-	TRBD1	TGTGCCAGCAGACAGACAGGGGAGGGAGGCTACACCTTC	CASRQTGEGGYTF
TRBV7-2	TRBJ2-7	-	-	TGTGCCAGCAGCTCCATGGGACACCAAACCTACGAGCAGTACTTC	CASSSMGHQTYEQYF
TRBV7-2	TRBJ2-3	few	-	TGTGCCAGCAGCCCGGGACCTGGGGGCCGGACGCAGTATTTT	CASSPGPGGRTQYF
TRBV15	TRBJ1-5	few	-	TGTGCCACCAGCAGAGATGCAAACTCCGCGGGGGGACCGAAGTCTTTT	CATSRDANSAGGPKSF
TRBV27	TRBJ1-4	few	TRBD1	TGTGCCAGCAGTTTCGACAGGGTCCCTAATGAAAAACTGTTTTTT	CASSFDRVPNEKLFF
TRBV30	TRBJ1-1	few	TRBD1	TGTGCCTGGAGCTTCTCTAGGACAGGGGCGGGTACTGAAGCTTTCTTT	CAWSFSRTGAGTEAFF
TRBV28	TRBJ2-7	few	-	TGTGCCAGCAGTCCCCGTCTCTACGAGCAGTACTTC	CASSPRLYEQYF
TRBV18	TRBJ1-4	few	-	TGTGCCAGCTCACCACCGAGTCGGAGTAATGAAAAACTGTTTTTT	CASSPPSRSNEKLFF
TRBV19	TRBJ2-4	-	-	TGTGCCACCAGTCGGGGGGCCAAAAACATTCAGTACTTC	CATSRGAKNIQYF
TRBV15	TRBJ1-5	-	-	TGTGCCACCAGCAGAGGGTCAGGGAATCAGCCCCAGCATTTT	CATSRGSGNQPQHF
TRBV7-2	TRBJ2-2	-	-	TGTGCCAGCAGCTTGAGACAGATGGACACCGGGGAGCTGTTTTTT	CASSLRQMDTGELFF
TRBV5-1	TRBJ2-7	few	-	TGCGCCAGCAGACCCGCCGCCGGCTCCTACGAGCAGTACTTC	CASRPAAGSYEQYF
TRBV10-3	TRBJ2-5	-	-	TGTGCCACCAGACAGATAGAGTACCAAGAGACCCAGTACTTC	CATRQIEYQETQYF
TRBV15	TRBJ2-7	few	-	TGTGCCACCAGCAGGGACTTACCCTACGAGCAGTACTTC	CATSRDLPYEQYF
TRBV2	TRBJ1-5	few	TRBD1	TGTGCCAGCAGTAGGACAGGTAGCAATCAGCCCCAGCATTTT	CASSRTGSNQPQHF
TRBV7-2	TRBJ2-1	few	-	TGTGCCAGCAGCTTAGGACGACAGAGGAATGAGCAGTTCTTC	CASSLGRQRNEQFF
TRBV5-1	TRBJ2-5	-	TRBD2	TGCGCCAGCAGCGCCGGGACTAGAAAAGAGACCCAGTACTTC	CASSAGTRKETQYF
TRBV19	TRBJ2-1	-	-	TGTGCCAGTAATGGGGGGGCAGGCCACTCCTACAATGAGCAGTTCTTC	CASNGGAGHSYNEQFF
TRBV2	TRBJ2-5	few	TRBD1	TGTGCCAGCAGTTCACAGGGGGCCCAAGAGACCCAGTACTTC	CASSSQGAQETQYF
TRBV7-2	TRBJ2-1	few	-	TGTGCCAGCAGCCCTTACAATGAGCAGTTCTTC	CASSPYNEQFF